This TCR beta chain was found in a study of technical replicates of blood from several donors. Germline CDR1 is MRHNA and CDR2 is SNTAGT. The CDR3 consists of 15 residues. The ends lost 9 bases at V and 4 bases at J; junction bases unmatched: 12. Sequencing was performed with immunoSEQ multiplex PCR; in TCRdb, only in-frame clones are kept and a portion is missing. The data contain about 14,000 clones, 80% to 85% of them singletons. The chain uses TRBV6-4 and TRBJ2-3; the match to TRBD2 covers 8 bases. This clonotype was obtained from a human donor in good health. The specimen sequenced was PBMCs. CDR3 DNA sequence: TGTGCCAGTGCTCAAGGAGCGGGAGTCTCAGATACGCAGTATTTT. This codes for CASAQGAGVSDTQYF.